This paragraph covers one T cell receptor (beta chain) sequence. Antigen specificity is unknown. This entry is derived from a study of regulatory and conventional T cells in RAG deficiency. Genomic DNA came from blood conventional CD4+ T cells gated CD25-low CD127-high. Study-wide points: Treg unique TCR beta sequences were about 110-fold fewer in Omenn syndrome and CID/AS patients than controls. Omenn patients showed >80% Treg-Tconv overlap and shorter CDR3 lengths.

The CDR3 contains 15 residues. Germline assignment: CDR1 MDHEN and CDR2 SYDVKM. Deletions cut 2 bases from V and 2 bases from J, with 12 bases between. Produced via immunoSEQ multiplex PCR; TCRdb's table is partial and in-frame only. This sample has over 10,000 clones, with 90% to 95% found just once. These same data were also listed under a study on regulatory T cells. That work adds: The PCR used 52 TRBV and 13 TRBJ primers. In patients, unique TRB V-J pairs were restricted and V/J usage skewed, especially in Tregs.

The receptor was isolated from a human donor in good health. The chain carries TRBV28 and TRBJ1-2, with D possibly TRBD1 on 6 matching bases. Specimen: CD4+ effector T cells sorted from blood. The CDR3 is CASSLRGPGNYGYTF. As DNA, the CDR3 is TGTGCCAGCAGTTTACGGGGGCCAGGGAACTATGGCTACACCTTC.